Below are 15 T cell receptor beta chains sequenced from a single sample in a study of cytomegalovirus exposure and HLA in healthy donors. PCR used 60 Vbeta primers and 13 Jbeta primers. Measured with immunoSEQ multiplex PCR; TCRdb has only the in-frame clones, and not every one. Of 93,000 or so clones in the sample, 70% to 90% were seen once. Sequenced material: PBMCs. Receptors were obtained from a woman aged 18-30 years in good health and CMV-seropositive.

This sequence joins TRBV13 and TRBJ2-1; weak D call: TRBD2 (5 bases). Germline CDR1 is PRHDT and CDR2 is FYEKMQ (reference sequence). The CDR3 is made up of 16 amino acids. V lost 0 bases to trimming and J lost 5 bases, with 14 bases between them. CDR3 DNA: TGTGCCAGCAGCTTAGGAGGTGGGAGAAGGAACAATGAGCAGTTCTTC. Encoded protein: CASSLGGGRRNNEQFF.

This chain links TRBV5-1 with TRBJ2-2; perhaps TRBD2 as D (6 bases). CDR1 SGHRS and CDR2 YFSETQ come from the germline V gene. This CDR3 has 15 amino acids. The V end lost 5 bases, the J end lost 2 bases, and 13 bases lay between the germline ends. The CDR3 DNA reads TGCGCCAGCAGTATAGTAGCGGAAAACACCGGGGAGCTGTTTTTT. It specifies CASSIVAENTGELFF. The variable domain in full, with the rest retrieved from reference TRBV5-1 and TRBJ2-2, is KAGVTQTPRYLIKTRGQQVTLSCSPISGHRSVSWYQQTPGQGLQFLFEYFSETQRNKGNFPGRFSGRQFSNSRSEMNVSTLELGDSALYLCASSIVAENTGELFFGEGSRLTVL.

CDR3 DNA sequence: TGTGCCAGCAGTGAATGGGGCGGGAGCACGTCCTACGAGCAGTACTTC. Its translation: CASSEWGGSTSYEQYF. V gene TRBV25-1 combines with J gene TRBJ2-7; the match to TRBD2 covers 7 bases. The CDR3 extends over 16 amino acids. Germline V CDR1 and CDR2: MGHDK, SYGVNS. V was pared by 1 base and J by 1 base, with 7 bases of the junction left unmatched.

This clone came up a few times. V usage is TRBV5-5 and J usage is TRBJ1-3, with D possibly TRBD1 on 5 matching bases. Trimming cost V 1 base and J 0 bases, with 8 bases left between them. The germline V gene has CDR1 SGHKS and CDR2 YYEKEE (reference sequence). The CDR3 extends over 15 amino acids. The DNA of the CDR3 is TGTGCCAGCAGCTTGTTAGGGGACTCTGGAAACACCATATATTTT. Translation gives CASSLLGDSGNTIYF.

This chain connects TRBV4-1 to TRBJ2-5, with 12 bases aligning to TRBD1. The CDR3 spans 16 residues. Germline V gene lookup returns CDR1 MGHRA and CDR2 YSYEKL. V lost 0 bases and J lost 6; bases outside the gene matches: 5. The CDR3 nucleotides are TGCGCCAGCAGCCAAGAAGGGACAGGGGGCGGAAAGACCCAGTACTTC. Protein: CASSQEGTGGGKTQYF.

The J gene is TRBJ1-2, the V gene TRBV5-1; D ambiguous. This CDR3 has 14 amino acids. Deletions cut 2 bases from V and 2 bases from J, with 10 bases between. Germline CDR1 reads SGHRS; CDR2 reads YFSETQ. DNA for the CDR3: TGCGCCAGCAGCTTTAACGGGTTCAACTATGGCTACACCTTC. Translation gives CASSFNGFNYGYTF.

This chain connects TRBV27 to TRBJ2-7; TRBD2 matches 9 bases. Losses at the gene ends were 2 bases for V and 4 bases for J; bases not matched to a gene: 6. The CDR3 loop spans 15 amino acids. The germline V gene has CDR1 MNHEY and CDR2 SMNVEV (reference sequence). The CDR3 nucleotides read TGTGCCAGCAGTTTAGAGGCGGGAGGGCCGTACGAGCAGTACTTC. Protein sequence: CASSLEAGGPYEQYF.

V is TRBV4-2 and J is TRBJ1-2; possibly TRBD1 for D (5 bases). The CDR3 is made up of 15 amino acids. The V end was cut by 0 bases, the J end by 4 bases, with 12 bases between. Germline CDR1 LGHNA, CDR2 YNFKEQ. CDR3 region: CASSQDLDSIYGYTF. The CDR3 DNA is TGTGCCAGCAGCCAAGATCTCGACAGCATCTATGGCTACACCTTC.

The V call is TRBV7-9, the J call TRBJ2-7; 9 positions agree with TRBD2. Unmatched junction bases numbered 9, after V lost 6 bases and J lost 0 bases. CDR1 is SEHNR and CDR2 is FQNEAQ in the germline V gene (reference sequence). The CDR3 loop spans 16 amino acids. The CDR3: CASSSDSGSSSYEQYF. CDR3 in DNA: TGTGCCAGCAGTAGCGATAGCGGGAGCAGCTCCTACGAGCAGTACTTC.

V gene TRBV6-1 combines with J gene TRBJ2-3, with TRBD2 matching over 7 bases. The ends lost 10 bases at V and 2 bases at J; junction bases unmatched: 12. Looked up from germline, CDR1 is MNHNS and CDR2 is SASEGT. This CDR3 has 15 residues. The CDR3 DNA is TGTGCCACCCTGGGGAAGCTAGCGGTCACAGATACGCAGTATTTT. Residues: CATLGKLAVTDTQYF.

V gene TRBV6-6 combines with J gene TRBJ1-6; possible D gene TRBD1, 5 bases. Trimming cost V 7 bases and J 4 bases, with 14 bases left between them. Germline V gene data show CDR1 as MNHNY and CDR2 as SVGAGI (reference sequence). This CDR3 spans 15 amino acids. The CDR3 protein is CASITGGGYNSPLHF. CDR3 DNA sequence: TGTGCCAGCATCACGGGCGGGGGTTATAATTCACCCCTCCACTTT.

The chain is built from TRBV29-1 and TRBJ2-1, with 8 nucleotides matching TRBD1. The CDR3 extends over 18 amino acids. The ends lost 4 bases at V and 2 bases at J; junction bases unmatched: 16. In germline, CDR1 is SQVTM, CDR2 ANQGSEA. CDR3 residues: CSVVIRSPQGAAYNEQFF. CDR3 sequence (DNA): TGCAGCGTTGTTATAAGGTCACCCCAGGGGGCAGCCTACAATGAGCAGTTCTTC.

The genes are TRBV10-3 and TRBJ2-3, with D hard to call. Germline lookup yields CDR1 ENHRY and CDR2 SYGVKD. Trimming took off 0 bases at V and 2 bases at J, with 12 bases between the two ends. The CDR3 runs to 16 residues. DNA for the CDR3: TGTGCCATCAGTGAGTCGAAGGCACTACTCACAGATACGCAGTATTTT. Its translation: CAISESKALLTDTQYF.

This chain links TRBV6-6 with TRBJ2-3; 9 nucleotides align to TRBD2. J was trimmed by 2 bases and V by 3 bases; bases with no gene match: 3. The V gene's germline CDR1 is MNHNY and CDR2 SVGAGI (reference sequence). This CDR3 has 15 residues. This CDR3 is CASSYGGGATDTQYF. CDR3 DNA sequence: TGTGCCAGCAGTTATGGCGGGGGGGCCACAGATACGCAGTATTTT.

In its sample, this clone was seen once. This rearrangement joins TRBV9 to TRBJ1-2; a weak D match, TRBD1 (6 bases). The length of the CDR3 is 14 residues. V gave up 3 bases and J gave up 1 base, with 10 bases separating them. The germline CDR1 and CDR2 sequences are SGDLS and YYNGEE. The DNA of the CDR3 is TGTGCCAGCAGCGGAATGGACAGTAACTATGGCTACACCTTC. Amino acids: CASSGMDSNYGYTF.